A single sample is the source of the 12 T cell receptor beta chains below, sequenced in a study of T cells in Graves' hyperthyroidism and ophthalmopathy. Template material for amplifying TCR beta CDR3 regions consisted of RNA transcripts. TCR CDR3 regions were first amplified by RT-PCR with HTBI primers. One entry per CDR3 protein, called by TCRdb with MiXCR from the multiplex PCR reads. The sample includes a few hundred thousand distinct CDR3 sequences, about 13% of them seen just once. The sequenced sample consisted of blood. Every receptor here comes from a woman aged 18-35 years with Graves' hyperthyroidism.

This clonotype turned up a few times. The rearrangement uses TRBV5-6 and TRBJ1-2, with D unclear. From germline, CDR1 is SGHDT and CDR2 YYEEEE. The CDR3 sequence is 17 residues long. Between the trimmed V and J ends, which lost 1 base and 8 bases, there was a span of 24 bases. In DNA form, the CDR3 reads TGTGCCAGCAGCTTGCCCCGCCCCGGCCCGGCGGGAAGGGGCTACACCTTC. It translates to CASSLPRPGPAGRGYTF. Variable domain in full (rest from reference TRBV5-6 and TRBJ1-2): DAGVTQSPTHLIKTRGQQVTLRCSPKSGHDTVSWYQQALGQGPQFIFQYYEEEERQRGNFPDRFSGHQFPNYSSELNVNALLLGDSALYLCASSLPRPGPAGRGYTFGSGTRLTVV.

About this clonotype itself: A much larger clone differs by one base, so this may be a read error. The chain couples TRBV27 to TRBJ2-1, with TRBD2 identical over 11 bases. The length of the CDR3 is 15 residues. V lost 5 bases, J lost 9 bases, and 9 bases stayed unmatched. Germline V lookup: CDR1 MNHEY, CDR2 SMNVEV (reference sequence). This CDR3 reads CASSLISGRAIEQFF. CDR3 nucleotides: TGTGCCAGCAGTCTTATTAGCGGGAGGGCCATTGAGCAGTTCTTC.

In its sample, this clonotype was seen once. This chain uses TRBV19 with TRBJ1-2; 8 bases match TRBD1. The CDR3 loop spans 14 amino acids. The V segment lost 10 bases and the J segment 2 bases; nucleotides outside the gene matches: 9. Germline-derived CDR1 and CDR2 are LNHDA and SQIVND (reference sequence). The CDR3 sequence is CATMSTGGNYGYTF. For the CDR3, the DNA is TGTGCCACCATGTCCACAGGGGGAAACTATGGCTACACCTTC.

This clonotype has only a few counts. This may stem from a read error, because a much larger clone lies one nucleotide away. This chain joins TRBV6-2 or TRBV6-3 and TRBJ1-1; tentatively, D is TRBD1 (6 bases). There are 14 residues in the CDR3. The germline V gene has CDR1 MNHEY and CDR2 SVGEGT. V lost 7 bases and J 1 base, leaving 13 bases between the germline ends. The CDR3 DNA is TGTGCCAGCACCCTGACAGGAGGGAACACTGAAGCTTTCTTT. Protein product: CASTLTGGNTEAFF.

The sample holds many counts of this clonotype. The DNA for the CDR3 is TGTGCCAGCAGTACCCTGGGGGGCGCCTACGAGCAGTACTTC. This sequence encodes CASSTLGGAYEQYF. The gene calls are TRBV6-1 and TRBJ2-7; D is possibly TRBD1 or TRBD2 (6 bases each). CDR1 and CDR2 from the germline V gene are MNHNS and SASEGT. This CDR3 contains 14 residues. The V end lost 5 bases, the J end lost 2 bases, and 13 bases lay between the germline ends.

In its sample, this clonotype was seen many times. The chain couples TRBV19 to TRBJ2-1; 9 bases fit TRBD1. There are 15 residues in the CDR3. Germline CDR1 and CDR2: LNHDA and SQIVND (reference sequence). Losses at the gene ends were 4 bases for V and 7 bases for J; bases not matched to a gene: 8. CDR3 amino acids: CASSTPGQGLNEQFF. DNA of the CDR3: TGTGCCAGTAGTACCCCGGGACAGGGTTTGAATGAGCAGTTCTTC.

The chain uses TRBV28 and TRBJ2-2; D uncertain. This CDR3 comprises 12 residues. CDR1 and CDR2 from the germline V gene are MDHEN and SYDVKM. The ends were cut back, 1 base at V and 7 bases at J, with 4 bases in the middle. The CDR3: CASSLLVGELFF. DNA for the CDR3: TGTGCCAGCAGTTTATTAGTCGGGGAGCTGTTTTTT.

This clonotype has just a few counts. The J gene is TRBJ2-7, the V gene TRBV9, with 7 positions matching TRBD2. The CDR3 extends over 17 amino acids. Germline loops: CDR1 SGDLS, CDR2 YYNGEE. The V segment lost 4 bases and the J segment 2 bases; nucleotides outside the gene matches: 15. The DNA of the CDR3 is TGTGCCAGCAGCCCTCTTGGACGGGAGGTCTCCCCCTACGAGCAGTACTTC. Protein: CASSPLGREVSPYEQYF. The full variable domain, with the rest looked up from reference TRBV9 and TRBJ2-7, is DSGVTQTPKHLITATGQRVTLRCSPRSGDLSVYWYQQSLDQGLQFLIQYYNGEERAKGNILERFSAQQFPDLHSELNLSSLELGDSALYFCASSPLGREVSPYEQYFGPGTRLTVT.

This clonotype was detected ten times or more. The chain carries TRBV7-2 and TRBJ2-5; perhaps TRBD1 as D (5 bases). The germline V gene has CDR1 SGHTA and CDR2 FQGNSA. The CDR3 consists of 13 residues. Trimming pared 3 bases from V and 5 bases from J, leaving 10 bases between. The CDR3 protein is CASSLSTGETQYF. The CDR3 DNA reads TGTGCCAGCAGCTTGAGCACAGGCGAGACCCAGTACTTC.

This clonotype was recorded at least ten times. The chain is built from TRBV4-3 and TRBJ2-7, with 14 bases aligning to TRBD2. Germline V CDR1 and CDR2: LGHNA, YSLEER. After removal of 1 base from V and 6 bases from J, the junction contained 2 bases not matched to a gene. This CDR3 region has 15 residues. CDR3 sequence (DNA): TGCGCCAGCAGCCAAGGACTAGCGGGAGGGCCCGAGCAGTACTTC. It codes for CASSQGLAGGPEQYF.

The chain carries TRBV4-1 and TRBJ2-5; the D gene is possibly TRBD1 (6 bases). In germline, CDR1 is MGHRA, CDR2 YSYEKL. The length of the CDR3 is 16 residues. V lost 2 bases and J lost 4, with 17 bases in between. This CDR3 reads CASSQRNRVEGETQYF. For the CDR3, the DNA is TGCGCCAGCAGCCAACGCAACAGGGTCGAGGGAGAGACCCAGTACTTC.

At least ten counts were recorded for this clonotype. V gene TRBV2 combines with J gene TRBJ1-1; TRBD1 matches 8 bases. The J segment lost 4 bases and the V segment lost 5 bases, leaving 6 bases of the junction unmatched. Germline V gene lookup returns CDR1 SNHLY and CDR2 FYNNEI. The CDR3 has 14 amino acids. The CDR3 loop is CASSQQGESTEAFF. DNA of the CDR3: TGTGCCAGCAGTCAACAGGGGGAAAGCACTGAAGCTTTCTTT.